This T cell receptor beta chain was documented in a study of technical replicates of blood from several donors. Data came from immunoSEQ multiplex PCR; TCRdb stores just in-frame clones and leaves some out. Seen here are 83,000 or so clones, around nine tenths observed once, and the top ten hold over 0.2%. Germline CDR1 is SGHTA and CDR2 is FQGTGA. The CDR3 covers 14 residues. V lost 5 bases, J lost 7 bases, and 3 bases stayed unmatched. Sample: T cells isolated from PBMCs. This receptor was identified in a human donor in good health. The chain couples TRBV7-3 to TRBJ1-6, with 9 positions matching TRBD1. The CDR3 protein is CASSPTGGNSPLHF. CDR3 DNA: TGTGCCAGCAGCCCGACAGGGGGGAATTCACCCCTCCACTTT.